Presented here are 19 T cell receptor beta chains from one specimen sequenced in a study of T-cell reconstitution after alpha-beta-depleted transplantation in children. Preparation of the TCRbeta library involved a method that used unique molecular identifiers. One entry per CDR3 protein, called by TCRdb with MiXCR from the PCR reads. The table records roughly 570,000 distinct CDR3 sequences, roughly 30% of them present only once. The sequenced sample was PBMCs, obtained before TCRalphabeta/CD19-depleted stem cell transplant. The source of these receptors is a boy under two years old with Wiskott-Aldrich syndrome, due to receive a stem cell transplant.

CDR3 protein: CASSVDRISYNEQFF. In nucleotides, the CDR3 is TGTGCCAGCTCAGTGGACAGGATCTCCTACAATGAGCAGTTCTTC. The rearrangement links TRBV18 to TRBJ2-1; 7 nucleotides align to TRBD1. Germline CDR1 and CDR2: KGHSH and LQKENI. V trimming: 5 bases; J trimming: 0 bases; junction bases outside the gene matches: 4. The CDR3 is 15 residues long. The whole variable domain, remainder taken from reference TRBV18 and TRBJ2-1, is NAGVMQNPRHLVRRRGQEARLRCSPMKGHSHVYWYRQLPEEGLKFMVYLQKENIIDESGMPKERFSAEFPKEGPSILRIQQVVRGDSAAYFCASSVDRISYNEQFFGPGTRLTVL.

The chain joins TRBV5-1 to TRBJ2-1; 10 bases fit TRBD2. Germline-derived CDR1 and CDR2 are SGHRS and YFSETQ. Germline trimming cut 0 bases from V and 0 bases from J; bases unmatched to any gene: 6. CDR3 length: 18 amino acids. CDR3 region: CASSLELLAGVSYNEQFF. CDR3 coding DNA: TGCGCCAGCAGCTTGGAACTTCTAGCGGGAGTCTCCTACAATGAGCAGTTCTTC.

V usage is TRBV18 and J usage is TRBJ2-1; 15 bases are shared with TRBD2. Germline CDR1 is KGHSH and CDR2 is LQKENI. With 4 bases clipped from V and 3 bases from J, the junction kept 4 bases outside the gene matches. The CDR3 totals 17 residues. The CDR3 protein is CASSLGLAGGNYNEQFF. CDR3 bases: TGTGCCAGCTCACTGGGACTAGCGGGAGGAAACTACAATGAGCAGTTCTTC.

This chain links TRBV12-3 or TRBV12-4 with TRBJ2-2; 9 bases align to TRBD2. The V gene end was trimmed by 5 bases and the J gene end by 6 bases; junction bases not matched to a gene: 10. The CDR3 runs 16 residues. CDR3 protein: CASSRGLAVGAGELFF. In DNA, the CDR3 is TGTGCCAGCAGTCGGGGACTAGCCGTTGGTGCCGGGGAGCTGTTTTTT.

This clonotype was seen more than once but under ten times. The chain recombines TRBV5-1 with TRBJ2-7, with a tentative D call TRBD1 (5 bases). The CDR3 loop spans 16 amino acids. Per germline, CDR1 SGHRS and CDR2 YFSETQ. The germline V and J ends were trimmed by 2 bases and 2 bases, with 17 bases remaining between them. Here the CDR3 DNA reads TGCGCCAGCAGCTTAGAGCAGGGTTTTGGCACCTACGAGCAGTACTTC. Translating gives CASSLEQGFGTYEQYF.

The chain employs TRBV10-1 and TRBJ2-1; D is possibly TRBD2 (7 bases). Trimming took 5 bases from V and 8 from J, leaving 19 bases between them. The CDR3 is 15 amino acids. Germline loops: CDR1 WNHNN, CDR2 SYGVQD (reference sequence). The CDR3 spells CASSTGTTGADEQFF. For the CDR3, the DNA is TGCGCCAGCAGTACCGGGACTACGGGGGCGGATGAGCAGTTCTTC.

V usage is TRBV18 and J usage is TRBJ1-1; D ambiguous. This CDR3 spans 14 amino acids. CDR1 is KGHSH, CDR2 LQKENI, per germline. V was pared by 3 bases and J by 7 bases, with 15 bases between. The CDR3 protein is CASSPFPGQNEAFF. In DNA form, the CDR3 reads TGTGCCAGCTCACCGTTCCCGGGCCAAAATGAAGCTTTCTTT.

The genes are TRBV5-4 and TRBJ2-3; 11 nucleotides match TRBD2. CDR3 length: 18 residues. Trimming cost V 3 bases and J 1 base; bases outside gene matches: 10. The germline V gene has CDR1 SGHNT and CDR2 YYREEE (reference sequence). The CDR3 spells CASSSGTSGTMGTDTQYF. CDR3 DNA: TGTGCCAGCAGCTCCGGGACTAGCGGAACCATGGGCACAGATACGCAGTATTTT.

The V and J genes are TRBV29-1 and TRBJ2-4; TRBD2 agrees at 15 bases. Trimming at V came to 6 bases and at J to 0 bases, leaving 6 bases not matched to a gene. Looked up from germline, CDR1 is SQVTM and CDR2 is ANQGSEA. The CDR3 loop spans 17 amino acids. CDR3 sequence: CSVGLAGGVVAKNIQYF. CDR3 DNA sequence: TGCAGCGTCGGACTAGCGGGAGGGGTAGTAGCCAAAAACATTCAGTACTTC.

This clonotype was seen a few times. V gene TRBV28 combines with J gene TRBJ1-1; TRBD1 might be the D (6 bases). The CDR3 contains 12 residues. V was shortened by 6 bases and J by 10 bases, with 15 bases between the two germline ends. Germline V gene data show CDR1 as MDHEN and CDR2 as SYDVKM. CDR3 amino acids: CASSTYRVGAFF. Here the CDR3 DNA reads TGTGCCAGCAGCACCTACAGGGTGGGAGCTTTCTTT.

The chain uses TRBV11-2 and TRBJ2-1; D possibly corresponds to TRBD2 (6 bases). This CDR3 is 12 amino acids long. Germline V CDR1 and CDR2: SGHAT, FQNNGV. The ends were cut back, 7 bases at V and 8 bases at J, with 12 bases in the middle. The chain's CDR3 is CASITGDHEQFF. CDR3 nucleotides: TGTGCCAGCATTACGGGAGACCATGAGCAGTTCTTC.

V and J are TRBV15 and TRBJ1-5; D unclear. Deletions cut 3 bases from V and 6 bases from J, with 6 bases between. Germline lookup yields CDR1 LNHNV and CDR2 YYDKDF (reference sequence). The CDR3 totals 12 residues. CDR3 nucleotide sequence: TGTGCCACCAGCAGGCCCAGTCAGCCCCAGCATTTT. Its protein is CATSRPSQPQHF. The variable domain in full, completed from reference TRBV15 and TRBJ1-5, reads DAMVIQNPRYQVTQFGKPVTLSCSQTLNHNVMYWYQQKSSQAPKLLFHYYDKDFNNEADTPDNFQSRRPNTSFCFLDIRSPGLGDTAMYLCATSRPSQPQHFGDGTRLSIL.

The J gene is TRBJ2-7, the V gene TRBV12-5, with D possibly called TRBD1 or TRBD2 (7 bases each). V was pared by 4 bases and J by 2 bases, with 21 bases between. This CDR3 comprises 17 residues. Germline CDR1 reads LGHNT; CDR2 reads FRNRAP. CDR3 DNA sequence: TGTGCTAGTGGTTCGAGGGAGCGGGACAGCGTCGCCTACGAGCAGTACTTC. The encoded protein is CASGSRERDSVAYEQYF.

This clonotype occurred a few times. DNA for the CDR3: TGTGCCAGCAGCTTATGGGCTAGCGGGAGGGCCCGTAGGAACAATGAGCAGTTCTTC. Residues: CASSLWASGRARRNNEQFF. The V call is TRBV7-2, the J call TRBJ2-1, with 12 bases aligning to TRBD2. CDR3 length: 19 amino acids. Germline values: CDR1 SGHTA, CDR2 FQGNSA. The V segment lost 2 bases and the J segment 5 bases; nucleotides outside the gene matches: 13.

The V and J genes are TRBV6-1 and TRBJ2-5, with 15 bases that match TRBD2. Looked up from germline, CDR1 is MNHNS and CDR2 is SASEGT. CDR3 length: 17 amino acids. V lost 8 bases and J lost 4; bases outside the gene matches: 11. The CDR3 is CASANAGTSGRSETQYF. For the CDR3, the DNA is TGTGCCAGCGCCAACGCGGGGACTAGCGGGAGGTCAGAGACCCAGTACTTC.

This clonotype has a handful of counts. CDR3: CASSFRLAGYQETQYF. Here the CDR3 DNA reads TGTGCCAGCAGTTTTCGGCTAGCGGGGTACCAAGAGACCCAGTACTTC. The chain employs TRBV28 and TRBJ2-5, with 9 nucleotides matching TRBD2. With 3 bases clipped from V and 0 bases from J, the junction kept 5 bases outside the gene matches. The CDR3 is 16 residues long. CDR1 MDHEN and CDR2 SYDVKM come from the germline V gene.

This rearrangement joins TRBV5-1 to TRBJ2-1, with 11 nucleotides matching TRBD2. Losses at the gene ends were 4 bases for V and 8 bases for J; bases not matched to a gene: 8. Looked up from germline, CDR1 is SGHRS and CDR2 is YFSETQ. CDR3 length: 15 residues. CDR3 sequence (DNA): TGCGCCAGCAGCGCACTAGCGGGAGTAGACCATGAGCAGTTCTTC. Amino acids: CASSALAGVDHEQFF. The variable domain in full, completed from reference TRBV5-1 and TRBJ2-1, reads KAGVTQTPRYLIKTRGQQVTLSCSPISGHRSVSWYQQTPGQGLQFLFEYFSETQRNKGNFPGRFSGRQFSNSRSEMNVSTLELGDSALYLCASSALAGVDHEQFFGPGTRLTVL.

The chain is built from TRBV6-1 and TRBJ2-7, with D possibly TRBD2 on 6 matching bases. The CDR3 length is 14 residues. V shed 5 bases and J shed 2 bases, with 13 bases lying between them. Germline CDR1 reads MNHNS; CDR2 reads SASEGT. In DNA, the CDR3 is TGTGCCAGCAGTATCTGGGCGGGAACCTACGAGCAGTACTTC. This translates into CASSIWAGTYEQYF.

This sequence joins TRBV27 and TRBJ2-3; 9 bases are shared with TRBD2. J was trimmed by 5 bases and V by 2 bases; bases with no gene match: 8. The CDR3 sequence is 16 residues long. From germline, CDR1 is MNHEY and CDR2 SMNVEV (reference sequence). The chain's CDR3 is CASSLAGLAPRDTQYF. The DNA of the CDR3 is TGTGCCAGCAGTTTAGCGGGACTAGCACCAAGAGATACGCAGTATTTT.